This is a list of T cell receptor beta chains from one sample in a study of blood T cells in healthy people across ages. TCRdb independently ran MiXCR on the 5' RACE reads; one entry per CDR3 protein. The top ten hold approximately 3.3% of the sample, which has more than 500,000 distinct CDR3 sequences, roughly a quarter seen once. The same specimen was also included in a second study, on T cells of mothers and their children.

The material sequenced was blood. These receptors all stem from a boy younger than 10 in good health. CDR3s include the opening cysteine and the closing phenylalanine or tryptophan. D genes are given only for firm matches. The size entry is marked missing in some rows and otherwise reads once, few, many or a size class.

j_call d_call v_call clone_size cdr3_aa cdr3_nt
TRBJ1-2 - TRBV7-2 - CASSSDGRANYGYTF TGTGCCAGCAGCTCTGATGGCAGGGCTAACTATGGCTACACCTTC
TRBJ2-6 TRBD2 TRBV7-9 few CASSLAGLAPYGANVLTF TGTGCCAGCAGCTTAGCGGGACTAGCCCCCTACGGGGCCAACGTCCTGACTTTC
TRBJ2-7 - TRBV20-1 few CSARDPLTYEQYF TGCAGTGCTAGAGATCCCCTAACCTACGAGCAGTACTTC
TRBJ1-6 TRBD1 TRBV6-5 - CASSRQGAYSPLHF TGTGCCAGCAGTCGACAGGGGGCTTATTCACCCCTCCACTTT
TRBJ1-3 - TRBV6-2/TRBV6-3 - CASRRTRSSGNTIYF TGTGCCAGCAGAAGGACCCGGAGCTCTGGAAACACCATATATTTT
TRBJ2-1 - TRBV3-1 - CASSQGVENEQFF TGTGCCAGCAGCCAGGGCGTTGAGAATGAGCAGTTCTTC
TRBJ1-3 - TRBV6-2/TRBV6-3 few CASSYSLDHSGNTIYF TGTGCCAGCAGTTACTCTCTGGATCATTCTGGAAACACCATATATTTT
TRBJ1-2 TRBD1 TRBV2 few CAGSRTGEKGYTF TGTGCCGGCAGCCGGACAGGGGAGAAAGGCTACACCTTC
TRBJ2-1 TRBD1 TRBV7-9 - CASSLEGRDSNYNEQFF TGTGCCAGCAGCTTAGAAGGCCGGGACAGCAATTACAATGAGCAGTTCTTC
TRBJ2-2 - TRBV10-1 few CASSSRTDAGELFF TGCGCCAGCAGTTCCCGGACAGACGCCGGGGAGCTGTTTTTT
TRBJ2-1 TRBD2 TRBV29-1 few CSVDATSASSYNEQFF TGCAGCGTTGATGCGACTAGCGCGAGCTCCTACAATGAGCAGTTCTTC
TRBJ2-1 - TRBV4-3 few CASSQDYSVGNEQFF TGCGCCAGCAGCCAAGACTATTCAGTCGGCAATGAGCAGTTCTTC
TRBJ2-1 TRBD1 TRBV14 - CASSGTGGPNEQFF TGTGCCAGCAGTGGGACAGGGGGCCCCAATGAGCAGTTCTTC
TRBJ2-1 TRBD1 TRBV19 - CASKQGTSTLRKQFF TGTGCCAGTAAACAGGGGACAAGTACCCTTAGAAAGCAGTTCTTC
TRBJ2-7 - TRBV30 - CACKMRDPNYGQYF TGTGCCTGTAAAATGCGGGACCCCAACTACGGGCAGTACTTC
TRBJ2-1 TRBD2 TRBV20-1 - CSARVPSGGQSSYNEQFF TGCAGTGCTAGAGTCCCTAGCGGGGGGCAGAGCTCCTACAATGAGCAGTTCTTC
TRBJ2-7 - TRBV12-3/TRBV12-4 - CASSPNVPGHGQYF TGTGCCAGCAGTCCGAACGTCCCGGGACATGGGCAGTACTTC
TRBJ2-5 TRBD1 TRBV7-2 few CASSLTGGAGETQYF TGTGCCAGCAGCCTGACAGGGGGCGCAGGAGAGACCCAGTACTTC
TRBJ2-7 TRBD2 TRBV7-6 - CASSSHRGDEQYF TGTGCCAGCAGCTCCCATCGGGGGGACGAGCAGTACTTC
TRBJ2-1 TRBD1 TRBV4-1 - CASSPPRQGHYNEQFF TGCGCCAGCAGCCCTCCAAGACAGGGCCATTACAATGAGCAGTTCTTC
TRBJ1-4 - TRBV28 - CASSPPDSNEKLFF TGTGCCAGCAGTCCCCCGGACTCTAATGAAAAACTGTTTTTT
TRBJ2-7 - TRBV6-2/TRBV6-3 - CASSLSRRYYEQYF TGTGCCAGCAGCCTCTCGAGAAGATACTACGAGCAGTACTTC
TRBJ2-7 - TRBV7-9 few CASSSPTTGTTYEQYF TGTGCCAGCAGCTCGCCCACGACCGGGACAACCTACGAGCAGTACTTC
TRBJ2-7 - TRBV10-3 - CAISENNYEQYF TGTGCCATCAGTGAGAACAACTACGAGCAGTACTTC
TRBJ2-7 TRBD1 TRBV7-9 - CASSDHRGTSVYDEQYF TGTGCCAGCAGCGACCACAGGGGGACGTCGGTCTACGATGAGCAGTACTTC
TRBJ2-2 - TRBV4-3 - CASSQHRDSANTGELFF TGCGCCAGCAGCCAACACCGGGACTCGGCGAACACCGGGGAGCTGTTTTTT
TRBJ1-2 - TRBV7-2 - CASSLGHYPNYGYTF TGTGCCAGCAGCTTAGGGCATTACCCTAACTATGGCTACACCTTC
TRBJ2-1 - TRBV19 - CANSIPAAPYNEQFF TGTGCCAATAGTATACCAGCGGCACCCTACAATGAGCAGTTCTTC
TRBJ1-1 - TRBV30 - CAWKPTQDTEAFF TGTGCCTGGAAACCCACCCAGGACACTGAAGCTTTCTTT
TRBJ1-4 - TRBV13 - CASSYSRESQKLFF TGTGCCAGCAGCTATTCCAGGGAGTCGCAAAAACTGTTTTTT
TRBJ2-1 TRBD2 TRBV4-3 few CASSPLTLAGNNEQFF TGCGCCAGCAGCCCCTTGACCCTAGCGGGGAACAATGAGCAGTTCTTC
TRBJ1-1 - TRBV12-3/TRBV12-4 - CASSYGGVSTEAFF TGTGCCAGCAGTTATGGGGGGGTGAGCACTGAAGCTTTCTTT
TRBJ2-3 TRBD2 TRBV20-1 few CSAPAGGNTDTQYF TGCAGTGCTCCAGCGGGAGGGAACACAGATACGCAGTATTTT
TRBJ2-5 - TRBV11-2 few CASSHVSVADGQETQYF TGTGCCAGCAGCCATGTAAGTGTGGCGGACGGCCAAGAGACCCAGTACTTC
TRBJ1-4 - TRBV6-6 - CASSYVVTNEKLFF TGTGCCAGCAGTTACGTAGTAACTAATGAAAAACTGTTTTTT
TRBJ2-2 - TRBV7-6 many CASSLIPGPGELFF TGTGCCAGCAGCTTAATCCCCGGCCCCGGGGAGCTGTTTTTT
TRBJ2-5 TRBD1 TRBV5-4 many CASSSGQAQETQYF TGTGCCAGCAGCTCGGGACAGGCACAAGAGACCCAGTACTTC
TRBJ2-5 TRBD2 TRBV27 few CASSTLAQETQYF TGTGCCAGCAGTACACTAGCGCAAGAGACCCAGTACTTC
TRBJ1-2 - TRBV20-1 - CSALPMDTNYGYTF TGCAGTGCCCTGCCTATGGACACTAACTATGGCTACACCTTC
TRBJ2-7 TRBD2 TRBV5-1 - CASSLVAAGDTYEQYF TGCGCCAGCAGCTTGGTCGCAGCGGGGGATACCTACGAGCAGTACTTC
TRBJ2-3 TRBD2 TRBV7-2 - CASSLLLAASTDTQYF TGTGCCAGCAGCTTATTACTAGCGGCTAGCACAGATACGCAGTATTTT
TRBJ1-1 - TRBV4-3 few CASSHMTGREAFF TGCGCCAGCAGCCATATGACAGGACGTGAGGCTTTCTTT
TRBJ1-2 TRBD1 TRBV6-2/TRBV6-3 few CASSDFAGQFYGYTF TGTGCCAGCAGCGACTTTGCGGGACAGTTCTATGGCTACACCTTC
TRBJ2-7 - TRBV7-6 - CASSPRLSYEQYF TGTGCCAGCAGCCCCCGACTCTCCTACGAGCAGTACTTC
TRBJ1-2 TRBD1 TRBV20-1 - CSAGTGVPYGYTF TGCAGTGCGGGTACAGGGGTCCCCTATGGCTACACCTTC
TRBJ1-1 TRBD1 TRBV29-1 - CTGGLGRGQTEAFF TGCACTGGGGGGCTGGGCAGGGGGCAAACTGAAGCTTTCTTT
TRBJ2-5 TRBD2 TRBV2 - CASSEAAHIAGEETQYF TGTGCCAGCAGTGAAGCCGCGCATATAGCGGGGGAGGAGACCCAGTACTTC
TRBJ1-4 - TRBV12-3/TRBV12-4 few CASSSTGPLEKLFF TGTGCCAGCAGTTCGACCGGTCCACTCGAAAAACTGTTTTTT
TRBJ2-7 TRBD2 TRBV7-9 - CASSLNWGTSGSLSLLYEQYF TGTGCCAGCAGCTTAAATTGGGGGACTAGCGGGAGTCTTTCACTACTCTACGAGCAGTACTTC
TRBJ2-1 TRBD2 TRBV7-2 - CASSLEASGVYNEQFF TGTGCCAGCAGCTTAGAGGCTAGCGGGGTTTACAATGAGCAGTTCTTC
TRBJ2-7 - TRBV15 few CATSRTDSYEQYF TGTGCCACCAGCAGAACGGACAGCTACGAGCAGTACTTC
TRBJ1-5 - TRBV25-1 - CASSLRGFPPQHF TGTGCCAGCAGTCTCCGTGGGTTTCCGCCCCAGCATTTT
TRBJ2-5 - TRBV5-1 few CASSDPHPGDILRVETQYF TGCGCCAGCAGCGACCCGCATCCAGGAGATATCCTACGGGTTGAGACCCAGTACTTC
TRBJ2-6 TRBD2 TRBV2 few CASSRLASGANVLTF TGTGCCAGCTCTAGACTAGCCTCGGGGGCCAACGTCCTGACTTTC
TRBJ2-7 - TRBV7-9 few CASSLVGWQGSYEQYF TGTGCCAGCAGCTTAGTAGGCTGGCAGGGTTCCTACGAGCAGTACTTC
TRBJ2-4 TRBD1 TRBV19 few CASRGGRLASGNIQYF TGTGCCAGTAGAGGGGGCCGCCTCGCATCGGGAAACATTCAGTACTTC
TRBJ1-2 - TRBV5-5 - CASSRGDANYGYTF TGTGCCAGCAGCCGAGGGGATGCTAACTATGGCTACACCTTC